The T cell receptor beta chain under discussion was sequenced for a study of T cell responses to AZD1222 COVID-19 vaccine. Study context: It was second doses at about 4 or about 12 weeks that were pooled. Study conclusions and caveats: Baseline testing showed seropositivity in only six AZD1222 recipients. CD4 TCRs linked to vaccination spanned spike, dominating at 160-218 and 743-854. Clonal diversity was possibly underestimated, and white British individuals and females predominated among donors.

This clone was seen a few times. Its target is unknown. The assay was immunoSEQ multiplex PCR, and TCRdb's table has in-frame clones only and misses some. This sample has 95,000 to 110,000 clones; about 90% occur once, and the top ten carry 4% to 5.5%. This clonotype was sampled from an adult in good health. The sequencing used peripheral blood, collected on day 0 of AZD1222 vaccination.

Written as DNA, the CDR3 is TGTGCCAGCAGTTACCTCTCGGACAGTTCCTACGAGCAGTACTTC. Its translation is CASSYLSDSSYEQYF. The chain joins TRBV6-6 to TRBJ2-7, with D perhaps matching TRBD1 (6 bases). Trimming removed 2 bases at V and 1 base at J, with 12 bases between. The CDR3 length is 15 residues. Germline V lookup: CDR1 MNHNY, CDR2 SVGAGI (reference sequence).